This is a list of T cell receptor beta chains from one sample in a study of technical replicates of blood from a few donors. The method was immunoSEQ multiplex PCR; TCRdb's version includes in-frame clones alone and lacks a portion of them. The sample gives some 87,000 clones, almost 98% of which show up once; over 0.15% is in the top ten. The sample taken for sequencing was T cells isolated from PBMCs. These receptors all stem from a human donor in good health. Each CDR3 is given with its conserved first and last residue. The D gene is left open where the match is weak.

j_call: TRBJ2-2; v_call: TRBV6-5; d_call: TRBD2; cdr3_aa: CASTLAGGPGGELFF; cdr3_nt: TGTGCCAGCACCTTAGCGGGAGGGCCCGGCGGGGAGCTGTTTTTT
j_call: TRBJ2-5; v_call: TRBV4-1; d_call: -; cdr3_aa: CASSQRDWETQYF; cdr3_nt: TGCGCCAGCAGCCAAAGGGACTGGGAGACCCAGTACTTC
j_call: TRBJ2-3; v_call: TRBV7-2; d_call: -; cdr3_aa: CASSEKTGVLPGPDTQYF; cdr3_nt: TGTGCCAGCAGCGAGAAGACGGGAGTCCTCCCTGGGCCAGATACGCAGTATTTT
j_call: TRBJ2-5; v_call: TRBV27; d_call: -; cdr3_aa: CASSPEPWETQYF; cdr3_nt: TGTGCCAGCAGCCCTGAGCCCTGGGAGACCCAGTACTTC
j_call: TRBJ1-5; v_call: TRBV5-4; d_call: -; cdr3_aa: CASSSGPNQPQHF; cdr3_nt: TGTGCCAGCAGCTCAGGGCCAAATCAGCCCCAGCATTTT
j_call: TRBJ1-1; v_call: TRBV2; d_call: -; cdr3_aa: CASSEFLAGLRTEAFF; cdr3_nt: TGTGCCAGCAGTGAATTTCTGGCAGGTCTTCGGACTGAAGCTTTCTTT
j_call: TRBJ2-7; v_call: TRBV10-3; d_call: TRBD1; cdr3_aa: CAISEPGQVYEQYF; cdr3_nt: TGTGCCATCAGTGAACCGGGACAGGTGTACGAGCAGTACTTC
j_call: TRBJ1-1; v_call: TRBV15; d_call: -; cdr3_aa: CATSRKGRISTEAFF; cdr3_nt: TGTGCCACCAGCCGGAAAGGGAGGATCAGCACTGAAGCTTTCTTT
j_call: TRBJ2-7; v_call: TRBV29-1; d_call: TRBD2; cdr3_aa: CSVGAGGTYEQYF; cdr3_nt: TGCAGCGTTGGGGCGGGGGGAACCTACGAGCAGTACTTC
j_call: TRBJ2-2; v_call: TRBV7-6; d_call: TRBD2; cdr3_aa: CASSLVGGSRPGELFF; cdr3_nt: TGTGCCAGCAGCTTAGTTGGCGGGAGTCGGCCCGGGGAGCTGTTTTTT
j_call: TRBJ2-7; v_call: TRBV27; d_call: -; cdr3_aa: CASSFTDSYEQYF; cdr3_nt: TGTGCCAGCAGTTTTACAGACTCCTACGAGCAGTACTTC
j_call: TRBJ2-7; v_call: TRBV2; d_call: -; cdr3_aa: CASTTGSYEQYF; cdr3_nt: TGTGCCTCCACAACAGGGTCCTACGAGCAGTACTTC
j_call: TRBJ2-5; v_call: TRBV5-1; d_call: -; cdr3_aa: CASSLGSISSETQYF; cdr3_nt: TGCGCCAGCAGCTTGGGAAGCATTTCGAGCGAGACCCAGTACTTC
j_call: TRBJ2-7; v_call: TRBV7-2; d_call: -; cdr3_aa: CASSLGPPYEQYF; cdr3_nt: TGTGCCAGCAGCTTAGGGCCCCCCTACGAGCAGTACTTC
j_call: TRBJ2-5; v_call: TRBV28; d_call: -; cdr3_aa: CASSPPYPSTKETQYF; cdr3_nt: TGTGCCAGCAGTCCTCCATACCCCTCAACTAAAGAGACCCAGTACTTC
j_call: TRBJ2-1; v_call: TRBV27; d_call: TRBD2; cdr3_aa: CASSPTGSGAYNEQFF; cdr3_nt: TGTGCCAGCAGCCCCACCGGTAGCGGGGCCTACAATGAGCAGTTCTTC
j_call: TRBJ2-5; v_call: TRBV6-5; d_call: TRBD2; cdr3_aa: CASGLAGRLQETQYF; cdr3_nt: TGTGCCAGCGGACTAGCGGGAAGACTACAAGAGACCCAGTACTTC
j_call: TRBJ2-1; v_call: TRBV7-2; d_call: TRBD2; cdr3_aa: CASSPQASGEQFF; cdr3_nt: TGTGCCAGCAGCCCCCAGGCTAGCGGGGAACAGTTCTTC
j_call: TRBJ2-1; v_call: TRBV18; d_call: -; cdr3_aa: CASSPGGRGYNEQFF; cdr3_nt: TGTGCCAGCTCACCGGGGGGAAGGGGCTACAATGAGCAGTTCTTC
j_call: TRBJ2-7; v_call: TRBV7-2; d_call: -; cdr3_aa: CASGPSATPGEQYF; cdr3_nt: TGTGCCAGCGGCCCTTCCGCCACCCCGGGGGAGCAGTACTTC
j_call: TRBJ1-1; v_call: TRBV9; d_call: TRBD1; cdr3_aa: CASSVDRDRGPWGTEAFF; cdr3_nt: TGTGCCAGCAGCGTAGATCGGGACAGGGGCCCTTGGGGAACTGAAGCTTTCTTT
j_call: TRBJ2-7; v_call: TRBV7-9; d_call: -; cdr3_aa: CASSFGQGRDEQYF; cdr3_nt: TGTGCCAGCAGCTTTGGGCAGGGGCGGGACGAGCAGTACTTC
j_call: TRBJ1-6; v_call: TRBV2; d_call: -; cdr3_aa: CASSLTGQDSPLHF; cdr3_nt: TGTGCCAGCAGCCTAACGGGACAAGATTCACCCCTCCACTTT
j_call: TRBJ1-6; v_call: TRBV30; d_call: -; cdr3_aa: CAWTRSSYNSPLHF; cdr3_nt: TGTGCCTGGACTAGAAGCTCCTATAATTCACCCCTCCACTTT
j_call: TRBJ2-7; v_call: TRBV7-9; d_call: TRBD2; cdr3_aa: CASSFAGGPTYEQYF; cdr3_nt: TGTGCCAGCAGCTTTGCGGGGGGGCCTACCTACGAGCAGTACTTC
j_call: TRBJ2-2; v_call: TRBV2; d_call: -; cdr3_aa: CASSRDSTGELFF; cdr3_nt: TGTGCCAGCAGCCGTGACAGCACCGGGGAGCTGTTTTTT
j_call: TRBJ2-7; v_call: TRBV2; d_call: -; cdr3_aa: CASSLYYEQYF; cdr3_nt: TGTGCCAGCAGTCTATACTACGAGCAGTACTTC